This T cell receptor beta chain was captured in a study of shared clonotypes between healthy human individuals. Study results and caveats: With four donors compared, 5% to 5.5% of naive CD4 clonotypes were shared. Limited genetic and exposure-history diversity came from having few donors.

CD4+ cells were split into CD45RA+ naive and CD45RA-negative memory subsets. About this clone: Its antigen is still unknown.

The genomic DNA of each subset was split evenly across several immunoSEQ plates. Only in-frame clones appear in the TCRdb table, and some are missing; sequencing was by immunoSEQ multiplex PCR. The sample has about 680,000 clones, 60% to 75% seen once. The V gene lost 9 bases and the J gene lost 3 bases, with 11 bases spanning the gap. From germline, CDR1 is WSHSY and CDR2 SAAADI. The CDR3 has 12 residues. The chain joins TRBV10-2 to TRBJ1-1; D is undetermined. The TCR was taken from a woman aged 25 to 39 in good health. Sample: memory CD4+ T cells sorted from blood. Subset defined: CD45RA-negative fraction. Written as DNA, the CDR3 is TGCGCCAGTCAACACGGGGACACTGAAGCTTTCTTT. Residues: CASQHGDTEAFF.